Presented here are 22 T cell receptor beta chains from one specimen sequenced in a study of OX40 agonist ivuxolimab in advanced cancers. Some clones are missing from TCRdb's copy, which holds only in-frame ones; the method was immunoSEQ multiplex PCR. The data show about 64,000 clones, about 91% seen once. The sequencing here drew on CD4+ or CD8+ T cells sorted from blood, taken in a trial of the OX40 agonist ivuxolimab. The receptors derive from an adult with an advanced solid tumor such as melanoma, head and neck, liver or kidney cancer.

This clone came up a few times. The chain is built from TRBV10-2 and TRBJ2-7; D not certain. Trimming shortened V by 5 bases and J by 6 bases, and 8 bases separated the two germline ends. The CDR3 sequence is 11 residues long. In germline, CDR1 is WSHSY, CDR2 SAAADI. The CDR3 nucleotides read TGCGCCAGCAGTCCTAGATTCGAGCAGTACTTC. Its translation: CASSPRFEQYF.

The rearrangement links TRBV30 to TRBJ2-1, with 11 nucleotides matching TRBD2. This CDR3 has 15 residues. Germline CDR1 is GTSNPN and CDR2 is SVGIG (reference sequence). Trimming cost V 4 bases and J 9 bases; bases outside gene matches: 11. The CDR3 DNA reads TGTGCCTGGACCCCGGTTAGCGGGAGGGTTGGTGAGCAGTTCTTC. This sequence encodes CAWTPVSGRVGEQFF.

The chain couples TRBV18 to TRBJ1-2, with TRBD1 identical over 10 bases. This CDR3 is built from 15 residues. The trim removed 0 bases at V and 5 bases at J, leaving 3 bases unmatched. The V gene's germline CDR1 is KGHSH and CDR2 LQKENI. DNA of the CDR3: TGTGCCAGCTCACCACCGACAGGGGGCGAATATGGCTACACCTTC. Translation: CASSPPTGGEYGYTF.

V usage is TRBV5-6 and J usage is TRBJ2-4, with TRBD1 identical over 7 bases. Germline CDR1 reads SGHDT; CDR2 reads YYEEEE. Trimming took 5 bases from V and 8 from J; bases not matched to a gene: 7. The CDR3 runs to 13 residues. CDR3: CASSLNRGDIQYF. The DNA of the CDR3 is TGTGCCAGCAGTTTAAACAGGGGTGACATTCAGTACTTC.

The chain joins TRBV28 to TRBJ2-7; either TRBD1 or TRBD2 may supply D (6 bases each). CDR1 and CDR2 from the germline V gene are MDHEN and SYDVKM. V lost 8 bases, J lost 0 bases, and 14 bases lay in between. The CDR3 totals 14 residues. The chain's CDR3 is CASRGGKSSYEQYF. As DNA, the CDR3 is TGTGCCAGCCGAGGGGGGAAGAGCTCCTACGAGCAGTACTTC.

This clone appeared once. The chain joins TRBV30 to TRBJ2-1, with 9 bases fitting TRBD1. The CDR3 consists of 15 residues. Trimming cost V 3 bases and J 7 bases; bases outside gene matches: 10. Germline V CDR1 and CDR2: GTSNPN, SVGIG (reference sequence). The DNA for the CDR3 is TGTGCCTGGAGGCAAATCGGGACAGGGTATAATGAGCAGTTCTTC. Protein product: CAWRQIGTGYNEQFF.

V usage is TRBV19 and J usage is TRBJ2-2; D possibly matches TRBD1 or TRBD2 (6 bases each). Germline V lookup: CDR1 LNHDA, CDR2 SQIVND (reference sequence). Trimming shortened V by 1 base and J by 8 bases, and 14 bases separated the two germline ends. This CDR3 region has 15 residues. As DNA, the CDR3 is TGTGCCAGTAGTATAGTGGGGGGCGCATCAGGGGAGCTGTTTTTT. This sequence encodes CASSIVGGASGELFF.

This chain connects TRBV5-1 to TRBJ2-5; no firm D call. There are 14 residues in the CDR3. Germline lookup yields CDR1 SGHRS and CDR2 YFSETQ. V lost 7 bases and J 5 bases, leaving 18 bases between the germline ends. The CDR3 nucleotides read TGCGCCAGCCGCCTTTTCGGGTCTCACGAGACCCAGTACTTC. Translation: CASRLFGSHETQYF.

The chain recombines TRBV29-1 with TRBJ1-1; no clear D gene. Germline loops: CDR1 SQVTM, CDR2 ANQGSEA. This CDR3 contains 11 residues. V lost 7 bases and J 0 bases, leaving 6 bases between the germline ends. CDR3 nucleotide sequence: TGCAGCGCCACGGTGAACACTGAAGCTTTCTTT. Protein product: CSATVNTEAFF.

The chain links TRBV5-4 to TRBJ1-1, with 7 nucleotides matching TRBD1. V shed 0 bases, J shed 4 bases, and the junction held 3 bases outside the gene matches. Germline V CDR1 and CDR2: SGHNT, YYREEE (reference sequence). The CDR3 extends over 14 amino acids. CDR3 residues: CASSLVQGGTEAFF. As DNA, the CDR3 is TGTGCCAGCAGCTTGGTCCAGGGGGGCACTGAAGCTTTCTTT.

This clone was observed a single time. The genes are TRBV30 and TRBJ2-3; possibly TRBD1 or TRBD2 for D (6 bases each). Per the germline V gene, CDR1 is GTSNPN and CDR2 is SVGIG (reference sequence). Deletions cut 3 bases from V and 6 bases from J, with 10 bases between. The CDR3 spans 12 residues. The CDR3 DNA follows: TGTGCCTGGAGGGTAGGGGGGGATACGCAGTATTTT. Encoded protein: CAWRVGGDTQYF.

The V and J genes are TRBV5-1 and TRBJ2-7; 9 positions match TRBD1. The CDR3 totals 15 residues. The germline V gene encodes CDR1 SGHRS and CDR2 YFSETQ. The V segment lost 0 bases and the J segment 5 bases; nucleotides outside the gene matches: 6. The CDR3 loop reads CASSLAGTGFHEQYF. The CDR3 coding sequence is TGCGCCAGCAGCTTGGCCGGGACAGGGTTCCACGAGCAGTACTTC. Together with reference TRBV5-1 and TRBJ2-7, the CDR3 gives the full variable domain: KAGVTQTPRYLIKTRGQQVTLSCSPISGHRSVSWYQQTPGQGLQFLFEYFSETQRNKGNFPGRFSGRQFSNSRSEMNVSTLELGDSALYLCASSLAGTGFHEQYFGPGTRLTVT.

The CDR3, as DNA: TGTGCCAGCAGCTTGACAGGGGGGTCCTACAATGAGCAGTTCTTC. Its protein is CASSLTGGSYNEQFF. V gene TRBV5-8 combines with J gene TRBJ2-1, with 8 positions matching TRBD1. From germline, CDR1 is SGHTS and CDR2 YDEGEE. Trimming cost V 1 base and J 1 base; bases outside gene matches: 1. This CDR3 has 15 amino acids.

The V gene is TRBV29-1, the J gene TRBJ1-1, with a weak D call TRBD1 (6 bases). The germline V gene has CDR1 SQVTM and CDR2 ANQGSEA. There are 13 residues in the CDR3. The V end lost 3 bases, the J end lost 1 base, and 9 bases lay between the germline ends. The CDR3, as DNA: TGCAGCGTTGATTGGGGGCGGAACACTGAAGCTTTCTTT. Protein sequence: CSVDWGRNTEAFF.

This sequence joins TRBV15 and TRBJ2-5; 13 nucleotides match TRBD2. Germline CDR1 reads LNHNV; CDR2 reads YYDKDF (reference sequence). There are 18 residues in the CDR3. V was clipped by 0 bases and J by 4 bases; unmatched bases: 8. CDR3 in DNA: TGTGCCACCAGCAGAGATCTCGGACTAGCGGGAGTTGGAGAGACCCAGTACTTC. Its translation: CATSRDLGLAGVGETQYF.

CDR3 sequence: CASSPNRGHEQYF. CDR3 sequence (DNA): TGTGCCAGCAGTCCTAACAGGGGCCACGAGCAGTACTTC. The chain employs TRBV6-6 and TRBJ2-7, with TRBD1 matching over 7 bases. Trimming cost V 5 bases and J 5 bases; bases outside gene matches: 6. Germline V gene data show CDR1 as MNHNY and CDR2 as SVGAGI (reference sequence). The CDR3 runs to 13 residues.

This chain links TRBV30 with TRBJ1-5, with a weak D call TRBD1 (6 bases). Germline values: CDR1 GTSNPN, CDR2 SVGIG (reference sequence). Trimming shortened V by 4 bases and J by 1 base, and 14 bases separated the two germline ends. CDR3 length equals 15 residues. The CDR3 spells CAWTMGGVSNQPQHF. In DNA form, the CDR3 reads TGTGCCTGGACTATGGGGGGCGTAAGCAATCAGCCCCAGCATTTT.

This clone appeared a few times. The chain uses TRBV7-2 and TRBJ2-7; D is undetermined. Trimming took off 1 base at V and 3 bases at J, with 10 bases between the two ends. The CDR3 has 14 residues. From germline, CDR1 is SGHTA and CDR2 FQGNSA. The CDR3 spells CASSLEDGRYEQYF. The CDR3 DNA reads TGTGCCAGCAGCTTAGAGGACGGTCGCTACGAGCAGTACTTC.

V gene TRBV28 combines with J gene TRBJ2-3; TRBD1 agrees at 8 bases. The CDR3 is 15 amino acids. J lost 2 bases, V lost 6 bases, and 7 bases had no gene match. Germline loops: CDR1 MDHEN, CDR2 SYDVKM. CDR3 in amino acids: CASSTDRDVTDTQYF. Here the CDR3 DNA reads TGTGCCAGCAGCACGGACAGGGACGTCACAGATACGCAGTATTTT.

The J gene is TRBJ2-1, the V gene TRBV7-2, with 8 nucleotides matching TRBD2. The CDR3 runs 16 residues. With V trimmed by 5 bases and J by 3 bases, 9 bases remained unmatched. The V gene's germline CDR1 is SGHTA and CDR2 FQGNSA. The CDR3 protein is CASSADSSGRYNEQFF. CDR3 DNA sequence: TGTGCCAGCAGCGCCGATTCTAGCGGGCGCTACAATGAGCAGTTCTTC.

The chain's CDR3 is CASSPSEDSYEQYF. CDR3 sequence (DNA): TGTGCCAGCTCACCATCGGAAGATTCCTACGAGCAGTACTTC. This chain links TRBV18 with TRBJ2-7; no firm D call. The germline gives CDR1 KGHSH, CDR2 LQKENI. The germline V and J ends were trimmed by 2 bases and 1 base, with 9 bases remaining between them. This CDR3 contains 14 residues.

The CDR3 loop reads CASSLSAGNTIYF. The CDR3 DNA sequence: TGCGCCAGCAGCTTATCGGCTGGAAACACCATATATTTT. The genes are TRBV5-1 and TRBJ1-3; D gene unclear. Germline CDR1 and CDR2: SGHRS and YFSETQ. V was pared by 2 bases and J by 2 bases, with 5 bases between. The CDR3 consists of 13 residues.